This T cell receptor (beta chain) was sequenced during a study of spatial heterogeneity in lung cancer. Overall study: Donation came from approximately 69 patients with untreated early-stage non-small cell lung cancer. Sequencing of follow-up PBMC samples took place when they were available, at a median of approximately 2 years after resection.

General study results and limits: Ubiquitous expanded tumor TCRs appeared in blood more at resection than follow-up.

Described time point: blood at routine non-recurrence follow-up after resection. Unsorted whole RNA from tumor, nontumor lung or frozen PBMC underwent sequencing. CDR3 length: 13 residues. Trimming cost V 4 bases and J 7 bases, with 14 bases left between them. Germline V gene data show CDR1 as SGHDT and CDR2 as YYEEEE. TCRdb reprocessed the 5' RACE reads with MiXCR, giving one entry per CDR3 protein. The sample has about 120,000 distinct CDR3 sequences, 12% seen once. In the case of this clonotype: What it binds is not known.

The rearrangement joins TRBV5-6 to TRBJ1-2; maybe TRBD1 (6 bases). The sample in question was PBMCs, obtained at follow-up. This clonotype was sampled from a male donor with early-stage non-small cell lung cancer. CDR3: CASSRGQRFGYTF. DNA of the CDR3: TGTGCCAGCAGCCGAGGACAGCGCTTTGGCTACACCTTC.